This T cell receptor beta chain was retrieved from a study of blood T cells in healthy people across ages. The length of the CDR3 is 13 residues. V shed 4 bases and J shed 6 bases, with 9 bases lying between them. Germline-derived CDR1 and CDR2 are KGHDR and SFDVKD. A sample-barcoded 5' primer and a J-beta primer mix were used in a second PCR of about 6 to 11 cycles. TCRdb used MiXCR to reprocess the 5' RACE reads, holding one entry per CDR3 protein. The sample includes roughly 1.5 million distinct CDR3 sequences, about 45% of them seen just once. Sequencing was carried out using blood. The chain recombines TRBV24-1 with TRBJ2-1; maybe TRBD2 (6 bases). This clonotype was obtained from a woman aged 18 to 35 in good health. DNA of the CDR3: TGTGCCACCAGTGACCCCGGGAGCAATGAGCAGTTCTTC. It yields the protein CATSDPGSNEQFF.